A single T cell receptor (beta chain) is shown here with its context. Its antigen is still unknown. No much larger clonotype is one base removed from it; base qualities were not supplied. This sample is part of a study of T-cell memory formation after mild COVID-19 (dated by TCRdb to about 2021). Concerning the study at large: TCR sequence clusters from the two donors were largely donor specific. The cohort comprised two young, previously healthy adult volunteers, one female and one male. In two donors, T-cell clones that expanded and contracted after mild COVID-19 were tracked by sequencing TCRalpha and TCRbeta repertoires over time.

What the authors observed across the whole study: The detection of some responding clones in pre-infection memory suggests that pre-existing cross-reactive memory T cells joined the SARS-CoV-2 response. The second-wave clones that peaked on day 37 were not confirmed to be SARS-CoV-2 specific. Balanced CD4/CD8 phenotypes were observed for clones contracting from day 15 to 85, whereas a bias towards CD4+ was observed for a second wave of clones expanding from day 15 to 37. Contracting CD4+ clones appeared mostly in the CM and EM memory subsets, whereas CD8+ clones were enriched in EMRA. Only two mild cases were covered by the study, and larger cohorts that include severe cases with pre-infection samples were considered necessary.

For CDR1 and CDR2, the germline V gene (reference sequence) lists DFQATT and SNEGSKA. The junction shows trimming of 4 bases on V and 0 bases on J, plus 7 bases between the germline ends. The CDR3 covers 14 residues, taking in both the cysteine and the phenylalanine. Only the CDR3 DNA stays, 42 bases, in frame from base 1. Ficoll-Paque density gradient centrifugation was used to isolate PBMCs. For sequencing, an Illumina NovaSeq 6000 was employed. TCRalpha and TCRbeta cDNA libraries were built by 5'RACE with constant-segment primers, adding sample barcodes and unique molecular identifiers. RNA was extracted from every sample with Trizol reagent. Amplification of the libraries took two PCR steps, and the second step added a second sample barcode plus Illumina TruSeq adapters. Sequencing of the libraries was done on an Illumina NovaSeq, producing 2 x 150 bp paired-end reads. The authors' pipeline ran thus. Reads were demultiplexed and collapsed into UMI-guided consensus sequences with migec v1.2.7. Using mixcr v2.1.11, UMI consensuses were aligned to TRA and TRB V and J templates and then assembled into clonotypes. Expanded or contracted clonotypes were those called significant by both edgeR and NoisET, with noise models trained on biological replicates. edgeR calls used a false discovery rate-adjusted p below 0.01 and a log2 fold-change threshold of 1. As an exploratory analysis of dynamics, PCA with hierarchical clustering was applied to max-normalized trajectories of the 1000 most abundant clonotypes. Separately sequenced CD4+ and CD8+ repertoires were used to assign a CD4 or CD8 phenotype to each responding clone. TCRdb trimmed the raw reads at Q25, called clones with MiXCR and kept productive beta chains. One record per CDR3 amino acid sequence lists the most common genes and DNA. TCRdb, not the original authors, processed these V and J calls. The sample has 250,000 to 350,000 distinct CDR3 sequences on record, roughly 15% of them singletons. The ten largest account for 22% of the sample.

This TCR was recovered from a man aged 18-30 years who had mild COVID-19 (a few samples of this study predate the infection). The sample titles of this study are shuffled in the database, so cell type and time point are left out; the donor was told from shared clones. Material: PBMCs or a T cell subset sorted from them (not recorded which). The chain uses TRBV20-1 and TRBJ1-6, with the D gene not confidently named. The CDR3 reads CSAKVGSYNSPLHF. The DNA sequence reads TGCAGTGCTAAGGTTGGCTCCTATAATTCACCCCTCCACTTT.